The present T cell receptor beta chain was sequenced within a study of control samples from healthy donors and cancer patients. Turning to this clone: Different DNA sequences within this sample yield the same CDR3.

TCRdb keeps only in-frame clones here, not all; method: immunoSEQ multiplex PCR. The table has about 180,000 clones, around 94% seen once. The CDR3 has 13 residues. Trimming pared 1 base from V and 3 bases from J, leaving 7 bases between. The chain is built from TRBV12-3 or TRBV12-4 and TRBJ2-7, with D uncertain. The clonotype originates from a young man in good health. The specimen was blood. CDR3 DNA sequence: TGTGCCAGCAGTTTAGGGGGTAGCTACGAGCAGTACTTC. Translating gives CASSLGGSYEQYF.